Presented here are 12 T cell receptor beta chains from one specimen sequenced in a study of technical replicates of blood from a handful of donors. Sequencing used immunoSEQ multiplex PCR; TCRdb keeps in-frame clones, though not all of them. The table records 84,000 or so clones, approximately 94% of them present only once. Sequencing was done on a sample of T cells isolated from PBMCs. These receptors originate from a human donor in good health.

The chain uses TRBV27 and TRBJ1-1; TRBD1 matches at 10 bases. Unmatched junction bases numbered 8, after V lost 5 bases and J lost 2 bases. The germline V gene encodes CDR1 MNHEY and CDR2 SMNVEV (reference sequence). This CDR3 region has 16 residues. This CDR3 is CASSEGTGALNTEAFF. CDR3 nucleotides: TGTGCCAGCAGTGAAGGGACAGGGGCGCTAAACACTGAAGCTTTCTTT.

The gene calls are TRBV6-5 and TRBJ1-5; D may be TRBD1 (5 bases). The CDR3 loop spans 14 amino acids. CDR1 is MNHEY and CDR2 is SVGAGI in the germline V gene. Trimming removed 5 bases from V and 2 bases from J, with 10 bases in between. The CDR3 is CASSSWGGNQPQHF. As DNA, the CDR3 is TGTGCCAGCAGTAGTTGGGGGGGCAATCAGCCCCAGCATTTT.

This chain joins TRBV5-1 and TRBJ1-2; D unclear. CDR1 is SGHRS, CDR2 YFSETQ, per germline. V was cut by 4 bases and J by 0 bases, with 10 bases left in between. This CDR3 region has 14 residues. The CDR3 region is CASSIQTTNYGYTF. The CDR3 DNA follows: TGCGCCAGCAGCATTCAGACAACTAACTATGGCTACACCTTC. The variable domain in full, with the rest retrieved from reference TRBV5-1 and TRBJ1-2, is KAGVTQTPRYLIKTRGQQVTLSCSPISGHRSVSWYQQTPGQGLQFLFEYFSETQRNKGNFPGRFSGRQFSNSRSEMNVSTLELGDSALYLCASSIQTTNYGYTFGSGTRLTVV.

J is TRBJ1-2 and V is TRBV9; a weak D match, TRBD1 (6 bases). CDR1 SGDLS and CDR2 YYNGEE come from the germline V gene. The V gene lost 3 bases and the J gene lost 3 bases, with 9 bases spanning the gap. The CDR3 contains 13 residues. The CDR3 DNA reads TGTGCCAGCAGCGCGACAGGCCACTATGGCTACACCTTC. It specifies CASSATGHYGYTF.

CDR3 residues: CASSLVWATDTQYF. The CDR3 DNA follows: TGTGCCAGCAGCTTAGTGTGGGCCACAGATACGCAGTATTTT. The V gene is TRBV11-2, the J gene TRBJ2-3; D unclear. Deletions cut 1 base from V and 2 bases from J, with 7 bases between. CDR3 length equals 14 residues. CDR1 is SGHAT and CDR2 is FQNNGV in the germline V gene.

V and J are TRBV29-1 and TRBJ1-2; D ambiguous. The CDR3 extends over 12 amino acids. The germline V gene encodes CDR1 SQVTM and CDR2 ANQGSEA. The V gene lost 0 bases and the J gene lost 7 bases, with 9 bases spanning the gap. The CDR3 nucleotides are TGCAGCGTTGAAGATCGGTTATCTGGCTACACCTTC. It codes for CSVEDRLSGYTF.

This clone was counted once. The CDR3 DNA sequence: TGCGCCAGCAGCTTAGGAGATTGGAGCTCCTACAATGAGCAGTTCTTC. It specifies CASSLGDWSSYNEQFF. V gene TRBV5-1 combines with J gene TRBJ2-1; D gene uncertain. V lost 2 bases, J lost 0 bases, and 12 bases lay in between. CDR1 and CDR2 from the germline V gene are SGHRS and YFSETQ. This CDR3 has 16 residues.

The chain carries TRBV6-1 and TRBJ2-1; D might be TRBD1 (5 bases). Per germline, CDR1 MNHNS and CDR2 SASEGT. The CDR3 runs 13 residues. V was clipped by 2 bases and J by 9 bases, with 11 bases between them. CDR3 DNA: TGTGCCAGCAGTGAACAAGGGGTCAGTGAGCAGTTCTTC. This encodes CASSEQGVSEQFF.

Written as DNA, the CDR3 is TGCGCCAGCAGCGCCGGGACTGGGAATTCACCCCTCCACTTT. This codes for CASSAGTGNSPLHF. This rearrangement joins TRBV5-1 to TRBJ1-6, with a tentative D call TRBD1 (5 bases). In germline, CDR1 is SGHRS, CDR2 YFSETQ. V gave up 4 bases and J gave up 7 bases, with 12 bases separating them. CDR3 length: 14 amino acids.

The chain couples TRBV9 to TRBJ2-2; D remains unclear. This CDR3 spans 13 amino acids. The germline gives CDR1 SGDLS, CDR2 YYNGEE. Trimming removed 0 bases from V and 7 bases from J, with 7 bases in between. As DNA, the CDR3 is TGTGCCAGCAGCGTAGCTGGGCGCGGGGAGCTGTTTTTT. Its translation: CASSVAGRGELFF.

CDR3 loop: CASSQSGYQETQYF. In nucleotides, the CDR3 is TGTGCCAGCAGCCAATCAGGGTACCAAGAGACCCAGTACTTC. This sequence joins TRBV11-2 and TRBJ2-5; D is possibly TRBD1 (5 bases). Trimming took 5 bases from V and 0 from J, leaving 10 bases between them. The germline V gene encodes CDR1 SGHAT and CDR2 FQNNGV. CDR3 size: 14 residues. The full variable domain, in which reference TRBV11-2 and TRBJ2-5 provide the parts outside the CDR3, is EAGVAQSPRYKIIEKRQSVAFWCNPISGHATLYWYQQILGQGPKLLIQFQNNGVVDDSQLPKDRFSAERLKGVDSTLKIQPAKLEDSAVYLCASSQSGYQETQYFGPGTRLLVL.

The gene calls are TRBV6-1 and TRBJ1-5; TRBD1 agrees at 11 bases. The CDR3 runs to 19 residues. V trimming: 2 bases; J trimming: 5 bases; junction bases outside the gene matches: 14. From germline, CDR1 is MNHNS and CDR2 SASEGT. DNA for the CDR3: TGTGCCAGCAGTGAATCATACAGGTGGACAGGGGGCATTTATCAGCCCCAGCATTTT. It translates to CASSESYRWTGGIYQPQHF.